These T cell receptor beta chains were read from a single sample in a study of metastatic and nonmetastatic thyroid tumors. TCRdb re-called the PCR reads through MiXCR. The data hold over 11,000 clones, with around 30% observed a single time. Sequencing was done on a sample of tumor tissue. The source of these receptors is a female donor with papillary thyroid cancer or a benign thyroid nodule (not recorded which). Some clones in this sample may be carry-over from other donors' samples. Both conserved end residues are part of each CDR3. A D gene is named only where the DNA matches it firmly. Clone size, where shown, is once, few, many, or a class for clones that have expanded.

d_call j_call clone_size v_call cdr3_length cdr3_aa cdr3_nt
. TRBJ2-3 . TRBV27 16 CASSLSTSPSTDTQYF TGTGCCAGCAGTTTAAGTACTAGCCCTAGCACAGATACGCAGTATTTT
. TRBJ2-7 few TRBV27 15 CASSLTIFGHGEQYF TGTGCCAGCAGTTTAACTATATTTGGGCATGGCGAGCAGTACTTC
. TRBJ1-2 medium-sized TRBV5-1 14 CASKESGHGSDYTF TGCGCCAGCAAAGAGTCGGGGCATGGGAGTGACTACACCTTC
TRBD1 TRBJ2-7 . TRBV6-1 14 CASRSGTGDREQYF TGTGCCAGCAGGTCCGGGACAGGGGATCGCGAGCAGTACTTC
. TRBJ2-5 . TRBV15 14 CATSRGQGEETQYF TGTGCCACCAGCAGAGGCCAGGGAGAAGAGACCCAGTACTTC
TRBD1 TRBJ2-7 medium-sized TRBV27 15 CASSSGTGRLHEQYF TGTGCCAGCAGTTCAGGGACAGGGAGGCTCCACGAGCAGTACTTC
TRBD1 TRBJ2-7 . TRBV5-5 16 CASSLDIGTGSYEQYF TGTGCCAGCAGCTTGGATATAGGGACAGGGTCCTACGAGCAGTACTTC
. TRBJ1-2 . TRBV28 15 CARSLDRSGPNGCTF TGTGCCAGAAGTTTAGATCGTTCAGGGCCCAATGGCTGCACCTTC
TRBD2 TRBJ2-7 few TRBV28 14 CASSLLAGGGEQYF TGTGCCAGCAGTCTACTAGCGGGGGGAGGTGAGCAGTACTTC
TRBD1 TRBJ2-5 few TRBV4-2 16 CASSPQPGQGSETQYF TGTGCCAGCAGCCCCCAGCCGGGACAGGGTAGCGAGACCCAGTACTTC
. TRBJ2-3 many TRBV27 13 CASSLAGGDTQYF TGTGCCAGCAGTTTAGCTGGTGGAGATACGCAGTATTTT
. TRBJ1-3 . TRBV6-2/TRBV6-3 16 CASSYSGHSSGNTIYF TGTGCCAGCAGTTACTCGGGTCACAGCTCTGGAAACACCATATATTTT
. TRBJ2-2 medium-sized TRBV6-1 17 CASSEWTGGRDTGELFF TGTGCCAGCAGTGAATGGACCGGGGGCCGGGACACCGGGGAGCTGTTTTTT
TRBD2 TRBJ2-7 medium-sized TRBV20-1 13 CSARNLAGNEQYF TGCAGTGCTAGGAACCTAGCGGGAAACGAGCAGTACTTC
. TRBJ1-2 many TRBV6-5 13 CASSYTALYGYTF TGTGCCAGCAGTTACACAGCCCTTTATGGCTACACCTTC
TRBD1 TRBJ2-7 . TRBV20-1 12 CRAQGASYEQYF TGCAGGGCTCAGGGGGCTTCCTACGAGCAGTACTTC
. TRBJ1-5 . TRBV2 12 CASSETDTEQHF TGTGCCAGCAGTGAAACGGACACCGAGCAGCATTTT
. TRBJ2-3 . TRBV11-2 14 CASSSRSVGDTQYF TGTGCCAGCAGCTCAAGGTCGGTGGGAGATACGCAGTATTTT
. TRBJ1-1 . TRBV12-3/TRBV12-4 15 CASSSFGQSDSEAFF TGTGCCAGCAGTTCCTTTGGGCAGTCGGACTCTGAAGCTTTCTTT
TRBD2 TRBJ2-7 large TRBV7-2 18 CASSLAASGGWSSYEQYF TGTGCCAGCAGCTTAGCGGCTAGCGGGGGGTGGAGCTCCTACGAGCAGTACTTC
TRBD1 TRBJ2-7 . TRBV15 15 CATSRGGGRGNEQYF TGTGCCACCAGCAGAGGTGGAGGCAGGGGGAACGAGCAGTACTTC
. TRBJ2-3 few TRBV10-3 14 CAIMEGVSTDTQYF TGTGCCATCATGGAGGGAGTTAGCACAGATACGCAGTATTTT
. TRBJ2-7 many TRBV18 12 CASSPGTYEQYF TGTGCCAGCTCACCAGGGACCTACGAGCAGTACTTC
TRBD1 TRBJ1-6 . TRBV10-3 13 CAIRGQAGSPLHF TGTGCCATAAGGGGACAGGCAGGTTCACCCCTCCACTTT
. TRBJ1-6 many TRBV6-1 13 CASSNTPNSPLHF TGTGCCAGCAGTAACACTCCCAATTCACCCCTCCACTTT
. TRBJ2-5 many TRBV7-2 13 CASSLVRQETQYF TGTGCCAGCAGCTTAGTCCGCCAAGAGACCCAGTACTTC
. TRBJ1-2 few TRBV19 12 CASRTAEGRYTF TGTGCCAGTAGAACAGCGGAGGGTCGCTACACCTTC
. TRBJ1-1 . TRBV30 12 CAWSVLHTEAFF TGTGCCTGGAGTGTACTCCACACTGAAGCTTTCTTT
. TRBJ2-1 . TRBV11-2 14 CASSLMGDYNEQFF TGTGCCAGCAGCTTAATGGGAGACTACAATGAGCAGTTCTTC
TRBD1 TRBJ1-2 once TRBV7-9 14 CASSLGRDSYGYTF TGTGCCAGCAGCTTAGGGAGGGACAGCTATGGCTACACCTTC
. TRBJ1-6 . TRBV27 17 CASSFRGGFGSNSPLHF TGTGCCAGCAGTTTTCGGGGAGGGTTTGGATCTAATTCACCCCTCCACTTT
. TRBJ2-7 once TRBV3-1 14 CASSQMGDLYEQYF TGTGCCAGCAGCCAGATGGGAGACCTGTACGAGCAGTACTTC
. TRBJ2-1 many TRBV6-1 13 CASSEAAQLEQFF TGTGCCAGCAGTGAAGCGGCCCAACTAGAGCAGTTCTTC
. TRBJ1-6 . TRBV30 15 CAWRAQENVNSPLHF TGTGCCTGGAGGGCCCAGGAAAACGTTAATTCACCCCTCCACTTT